This is a list of T cell receptor beta chains from one sample in a study of PD-1 blockade in mismatch repair-deficient tumors. Produced via immunoSEQ multiplex PCR; TCRdb's table is partial and in-frame only. Of 80,000 to 130,000 clones listed, approximately 83% are singletons. Sample: peripheral blood, taken roughly 35 weeks after starting pembrolizumab. The receptors were gathered from an adult with mismatch repair-deficient cancer. The CDR3 runs from the conserved cysteine through the conserved F or W. Fields, in order: clone size, V gene, J gene, D gene, CDR3 DNA, CDR3 protein. D genes are given only for firm matches. Clone size is shown for a subset of rows, as once, few, many or a class of expanded clone.

NA	TRBV30	TRBJ2-5	NA	TGTGCCTGGAGTGTTAAAGGGAGACGCCAAGAGACCCAGTACTTC	CAWSVKGRRQETQYF
NA	TRBV19	TRBJ1-3	TRBD1	TGTGCCAGTAGTCTGGCCGACAGGGGGGCGCGGGGATCTGGAAACACCATATATTTT	CASSLADRGARGSGNTIYF
NA	TRBV5-1	TRBJ2-5	TRBD2	TGCGCCAGCAGCTTGGACAGCGGGAGTCCCCGAGAGACCCAGTACTTC	CASSLDSGSPRETQYF
NA	TRBV30	TRBJ1-5	TRBD1	TGTGCCTGGAGTGTACGGACAGGGGGACGACAGCCCCAGCATTTT	CAWSVRTGGRQPQHF
NA	TRBV23-1	TRBJ2-3	TRBD2	TGCGCCAGCAGTCAATCCTTGCCCAGCGGGCGGGGGGATACGCAGTATTTT	CASSQSLPSGRGDTQYF
NA	TRBV6-1	TRBJ2-3	TRBD1	TGTGCCATCCTCACGGGGGACAGGGAGACAGATACGCAGTATTTT	CAILTGDRETDTQYF
NA	TRBV27	TRBJ2-7	TRBD2	TGTGCCAGCAGTTTAGTAGCGGGAGCCTACGAGCAGTACTTC	CASSLVAGAYEQYF
NA	TRBV11-3	TRBJ2-7	NA	TGTGCCAGCAGCCCGGGTGGGAGGAACTACGAGCAGTACTTC	CASSPGGRNYEQYF
few	TRBV2	TRBJ1-1	NA	TGTGCCAGCAGTGCGGACGAGGGCACTGAAGCTTTCTTT	CASSADEGTEAFF
NA	TRBV2	TRBJ2-7	NA	TGTGCCAGCAGTGACACAGGGAAGAACTACGAGCAGTACTTC	CASSDTGKNYEQYF
NA	TRBV28	TRBJ1-1	NA	TGTGCCAGCAGTACACAGGGCCCCAGCACTGAAGCTTTCTTT	CASSTQGPSTEAFF
NA	TRBV11-2	TRBJ2-2	NA	TGTGCCAGCAGCTTCGGGGGTCGTGGCGGGGAGCTGTTTTTT	CASSFGGRGGELFF
once	TRBV4-1	TRBJ2-1	TRBD2	TGCGCCAGCAGCCAAGTCCGGCTAGCGGTGGGTGAGCAGTTCTTC	CASSQVRLAVGEQFF
once	TRBV6-1	TRBJ1-2	NA	TGTGCCAGCAGTGACCTCCCAGGGAGAGGTTACCGTGATGGCTACACCTTC	CASSDLPGRGYRDGYTF
NA	TRBV2	TRBJ1-2	NA	TGTGCCAGCAGTGAGGGGGGGGCGCGTCGTGGCTACACCTTC	CASSEGGARRGYTF
once	TRBV5-6	TRBJ2-7	NA	TGTGCCAGCAGCATACGATTAGGGGGGAGGGAGCAGTACTTC	CASSIRLGGREQYF
NA	TRBV6-6	TRBJ1-2	NA	TGTGCCAGCAGAGGGGGGGCGGCTGGCTACACCTTC	CASRGGAAGYTF
few	TRBV18	TRBJ1-2	NA	TGTGCCAGCTCCCCTGGGGGAGACGGCTATGGCTACACCTTC	CASSPGGDGYGYTF
NA	TRBV7-3	TRBJ1-2	NA	TGTGCCAGCGGCCCCGGGTCCCCCTATGGCTACACCTTC	CASGPGSPYGYTF
once	TRBV29-1	TRBJ1-2	NA	TGCAGCGTGGGTGGAGGGGGGATGTGGGGCTACACCTTC	CSVGGGGMWGYTF
once	TRBV7-3	TRBJ2-1	NA	TGTGCCAGCAGCCCAAATGGGATCGCCTACAATGAGCAGTTCTTC	CASSPNGIAYNEQFF
NA	TRBV21-1	TRBJ2-7	NA	TGTGCCAGCACCGGGCGAGTGGAGAGATATTACCTAGCGGACGAGCAGTACTTC	CASTGRVERYYLADEQYF
NA	TRBV7-9	TRBJ2-7	TRBD2	TGTGCCAGCAGGGCTAGCGGGATCTACGAGCAGTACTTC	CASRASGIYEQYF
NA	TRBV7-9	TRBJ2-7	NA	TGTGCCAGCAGCTTTGTGGGACTTAACTCCTACGAGCAGTACTTC	CASSFVGLNSYEQYF
NA	TRBV29-1	TRBJ2-5	TRBD1	TGCAGCGCCTGGACAGGACAAGAGACCCAGTACTTC	CSAWTGQETQYF
few	TRBV11-3	TRBJ1-2	NA	TGTGCCAGCAGCTTAGGGGCGGGCTACACCTTC	CASSLGAGYTF
NA	TRBV2	TRBJ2-2	TRBD2	TGTGCCAGCAGTAGGACTAGCGGGAGGTCCTCCGGGGAGCTGTTTTTT	CASSRTSGRSSGELFF
NA	TRBV11-3	TRBJ1-3	NA	TGTGCCAGCAGCTTAGGGCGGCAGGGCGGTACCACCATATATTTT	CASSLGRQGGTTIYF
few	TRBV27	TRBJ1-2	TRBD1	TGTGCCAGCGGCACCAAAGGGGGCAGCCCTCATGGCTACACCTTC	CASGTKGGSPHGYTF